This T cell receptor beta chain appears in the sequencing data of a study of T-cell memory formation after mild COVID-19. Study conclusions and caveats: SARS-CoV-2 specificity of second-wave clones peaking day 37 was unconfirmed. Cross-reactive memory appears to have joined, as suggested by some responding clones showing up in pre-infection memory. Among contracting clones, CD4+ were mainly CM/EM and CD8+ enriched in EMRA.

The CDR3 extends over 15 amino acids. Germline values: CDR1 SEHNR, CDR2 FQNEAQ (reference sequence). V was pared by 6 bases and J by 2 bases, with 13 bases between. As regards this clonotype: Its target is not known.

MiXCR, applied by TCRdb to the 5' RACE reads, yields one record per CDR3 protein. The data contain fewer than 250,000 distinct CDR3 sequences, 15% of them singletons. The chain couples TRBV7-9 to TRBJ2-2; a weak D match, TRBD2 (6 bases). The sample was PBMCs or a T cell subset sorted from them (not recorded which). The receptor was derived from an adult woman who had mild COVID-19 (a few samples of this study predate the infection). Cell type and time point are not known. CDR3 DNA: TGTGCCAGCAGGCCTACGGGACTTAACACCGGGGAGCTGTTTTTT. It codes for CASRPTGLNTGELFF.